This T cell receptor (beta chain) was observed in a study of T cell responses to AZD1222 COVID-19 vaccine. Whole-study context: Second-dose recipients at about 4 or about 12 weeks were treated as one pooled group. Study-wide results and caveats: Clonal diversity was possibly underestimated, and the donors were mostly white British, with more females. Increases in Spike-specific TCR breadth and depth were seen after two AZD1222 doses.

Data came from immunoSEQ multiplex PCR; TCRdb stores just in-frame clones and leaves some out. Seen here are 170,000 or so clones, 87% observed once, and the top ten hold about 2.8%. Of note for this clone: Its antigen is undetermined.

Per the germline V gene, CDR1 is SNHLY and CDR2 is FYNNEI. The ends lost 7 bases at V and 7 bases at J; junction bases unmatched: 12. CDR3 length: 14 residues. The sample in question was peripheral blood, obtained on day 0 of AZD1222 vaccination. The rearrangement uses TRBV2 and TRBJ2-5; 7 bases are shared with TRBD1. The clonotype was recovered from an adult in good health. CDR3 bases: TGTGCCAGCACCCCGAAAGGGGGCGGCGGGACCCAGTACTTC. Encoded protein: CASTPKGGGGTQYF.